Below, one T cell receptor (beta chain) is given with its context. Its antigen is currently not known. No base quality information exists; no much larger clone differs at one position. TCRbeta CDR3 regions were amplified from genomic DNA by means of the immunoSEQ Assay, a bias-controlled multiplex PCR. The paper's processing steps were these. Within the assay, amplification of reference gene primers was used to estimate how many nucleated cells each sample contained. To quantify the absolute abundance of each unique TCRbeta CDR3 rearrangement, sequence reads were collapsed and filtered. For each sample, productive Simpson clonality was calculated as the square root of Simpson's diversity index over productive rearrangements. As stored in TCRdb, this immuneACCESS dataset retains in-frame rearrangements with V and J assigned. A fraction of the clones does not appear; measured against another copy, unresolved V genes explain less than half of the discrepancy, and the remainder lacks a known reason. V and J calls and clone size come straight from that table; D and trimming were deduced from the DNA. This sample comprises a few hundred thousand clones, about 87% of them detected only once. The ten largest clones capture approximately 6% of the sample.

Via the germline V gene, CDR1 is SGHTA and CDR2 FQGTGA. From its cysteine to its phenylalanine, the CDR3 spans 12 amino acids. Solely the CDR3 DNA is kept, with 36 bases framed from the first base. V drops 6 bases and J drops 8 bases, leaving 11 bases in between. One collaborating source in Seattle enrolled patients during active infection and followed them longitudinally through the course of disease. Each collaborating institution followed its own protocols to collect whole blood in K2EDTA tubes. For TCRbeta analysis, collaborator samples were shipped as frozen whole blood, as isolated PBMCs, or as DNA extracted from either sample type. The data are from a study of blood T cell repertoires in COVID-19 (dated by TCRdb to the early 2020s). About the investigation overall: The collaborator samples originated in the United States, Italy and Spain and spanned the acute and convalescent phases of COVID-19. The material from the prospective study consisted of cDNA or gDNA derived from T cells, B-cell-depleted T cells, or PBMCs. The dataset comprised deeply sampled blood TCRbeta repertoires from subjects exposed to, actively infected with, or recovered from COVID-19. A freely available public database, intended as a resource for researchers studying the immune response to SARS-CoV-2, is where the repertoires were released. Samples were obtained from the ongoing ImmuneRACE study (first 160 participants) and from over 1,000 subjects provided by 6 global collaborators. The sample metadata nearly always contained a de-identified subject ID, COVID-19 status, age in years and sex. Where HLA class I and class II types were available, the types were taken from metadata supplied by the sample provider, not from assay-based typing. Beyond this particular receptor, the publication reports: Clinical and demographic metadata were provided uncurated, with the amount varying by source and participant.

The sequence derives from a woman aged 45-59 years with COVID-19, enrolled during active disease. Source material: peripheral blood. The V and J genes are TRBV7-3 and TRBJ2-1; TRBD2 is a weak D gene call, 5 bases matching. The DNA sequence reads TGTGCCAGCAGTCTCTCCGGGGATGAGCAGTTCTTC. The encoded protein is CASSLSGDEQFF.